The clone carrying this T cell receptor (beta chain) turned up a few times. Its antigen is undetermined. TCRdb re-called the 5' RACE reads through MiXCR, storing one row per CDR3 protein. The sample carries some 840,000 distinct CDR3 sequences, around 11% recorded once. The data originate from a study of CD8 T cells in ankylosing spondylitis. Study-level points and caveats: A motif of under ten highly homologous TCR beta variants was seen as apparently characteristic of ankylosing spondylitis blood.

The sequence came from a male donor with ankylosing spondylitis. Sequenced sample: blood, either unsorted or a sorted T cell fraction (not recorded which).

In DNA form, the CDR3 reads TGCGCCAGCAGCCAAGAACGCAGCGGGGGAAACAATGAGCAGTTCTTC. This sequence encodes CASSQERSGGNNEQFF. The rearrangement links TRBV4-3 to TRBJ2-1; 8 nucleotides agree with TRBD2. CDR1 and CDR2 (germline): LGHNA, YSLEER. V lost 0 bases and J lost 5; bases outside the gene matches: 6. This CDR3 contains 16 residues.